Described below is a single T cell receptor (beta chain) sequence and its context. Measured with immunoSEQ multiplex PCR; TCRdb has only the in-frame clones, and not every one. The data hold some 340,000 clones, with around 83% observed a single time. As for treatment: roughly 19 received Ad26.COV2.S at low or high dose, single or two shots; 5 received placebo; per-sample allocation not given. Day 63 following the first vaccine or placebo injection was when the samples were taken. The V end lost 5 bases, the J end lost 3 bases, and 17 bases lay between the germline ends. CDR1 MNHEY and CDR2 SVGEGT come from the germline V gene. CDR3 length: 15 amino acids. The sample is drawn from a study of Ad26.COV2.S vaccination and SARS-CoV-2 variants.

The rearrangement links TRBV6-2 or TRBV6-3 to TRBJ2-7, with D tentatively TRBD1 (6 bases). Source: peripheral blood, taken in a trial of Ad26.COV2.S vaccine versus placebo. The receptor was isolated from a person between 18 and 65 years old who received the Ad26.COV2.S COVID-19 vaccine or a placebo. CDR3 loop: CASSPLTGRFYEQYF. CDR3 DNA sequence: TGTGCCAGCAGTCCCCTGACAGGACGATTCTACGAGCAGTACTTC.